These 16 T cell receptor beta chains originate from one sample sequenced in a study of radiotherapy plus CTLA-4 blockade in lung cancer. Here immunoSEQ multiplex PCR was the method, and the copy in TCRdb shows in-frame clones only, minus some. The sample has about 66,000 clones; approximately 83% are singletons. The sample consisted of peripheral blood, taken from a patient treated with radiotherapy plus ipilimumab. These receptors were taken from a human donor with non-small cell lung cancer who had a partial response to radiotherapy plus ipilimumab.

This chain links TRBV9 with TRBJ2-5; 7 nucleotides line up with TRBD1. CDR1 and CDR2 (germline): SGDLS, YYNGEE. Losses at the gene ends were 1 base for V and 5 bases for J; bases not matched to a gene: 8. This CDR3 has 15 residues. CDR3 nucleotides: TGTGCCAGCAGCGTACAACAGGGGTGGAGGGAGACCCAGTACTTC. This gives the protein CASSVQQGWRETQYF.

The V gene is TRBV7-9, the J gene TRBJ2-1, with 9 bases aligning to TRBD2. Germline CDR1 and CDR2: SEHNR and FQNEAQ (reference sequence). Unmatched junction bases numbered 16, after V lost 5 bases and J lost 2 bases. The CDR3 loop spans 19 amino acids. The chain's CDR3 is CASSHPMVLAGTPYNEQFF. In DNA, the CDR3 is TGTGCCAGCAGCCACCCCATGGTACTAGCGGGTACTCCCTACAATGAGCAGTTCTTC.

This clone was seen only a few times. The chain links TRBV21-1 to TRBJ2-7; the table's D call, TRBD2, has no DNA check behind it. TRBV21-1 is a recognized pseudogene. The CDR3 loop spans 15 amino acids. DNA of the CDR3: TGTGCCAGCAGCAAATCAGCAGGGACTTTCTACGAGCAGTACTTC. Its translation: CASSKSAGTFYEQYF.

The chain has TRBV5-4 and TRBJ2-2; 9 nucleotides agree with TRBD1. V was pared by 4 bases and J by 5 bases, with 6 bases of the junction left unmatched. There are 15 residues in the CDR3. CDR1 and CDR2 from the germline V gene are SGHNT and YYREEE (reference sequence). In nucleotides, the CDR3 is TGTGCCAGCAGCACCCGGGACAGGGCAACCGGGGAGCTGTTTTTT. Protein: CASSTRDRATGELFF.

This rearrangement joins TRBV7-8 to TRBJ1-1; perhaps TRBD1 as D (6 bases). This CDR3 is 16 amino acids long. Trimming cost V 5 bases and J 0 bases, with 16 bases left between them. Germline V gene sequence: CDR1 SGHVS, CDR2 FQNEAQ. The CDR3 DNA follows: TGTGCCAGCAGCGCACAGGGTCCCAACATGAACACTGAAGCTTTCTTT. Amino acid sequence: CASSAQGPNMNTEAFF.

The chain uses TRBV7-9 and TRBJ1-5; 9 nucleotides match TRBD1. The CDR3 length is 15 residues. Germline V lookup: CDR1 SEHNR, CDR2 FQNEAQ (reference sequence). The ends lost 5 bases at V and 6 bases at J; junction bases unmatched: 8. The CDR3: CASSPAGTGFQPQHF. The CDR3 DNA reads as TGTGCCAGCAGCCCCGCCGGGACAGGGTTTCAGCCCCAGCATTTT.

The sample holds one count of this clone. The chain uses TRBV5-4 and TRBJ2-2; TRBD2 matches at 8 bases. Trimming removed 4 bases from V and 0 bases from J; junction bases left unmatched: 8. The CDR3 sequence is 17 residues long. Germline CDR1 and CDR2: SGHNT and YYREEE (reference sequence). The CDR3 loop reads CASSPEGSGTNTGELFF. DNA for the CDR3: TGTGCCAGCAGCCCGGAGGGTAGCGGGACGAACACCGGGGAGCTGTTTTTT.

The chain links TRBV5-4 to TRBJ1-1; 9 positions agree with TRBD1. The CDR3 has 16 residues. V gave up 4 bases and J gave up 0 bases; unmatched junction bases: 7. From germline, CDR1 is SGHNT and CDR2 YYREEE (reference sequence). CDR3 loop: CASSPTTGGVNTEAFF. CDR3 nucleotide sequence: TGTGCCAGCAGCCCAACGACAGGGGGTGTGAACACTGAAGCTTTCTTT.

V and J are TRBV7-6 and TRBJ2-7; 7 bases align to TRBD2. Germline CDR1 SGHVS, CDR2 FNYEAQ. The CDR3 runs to 14 residues. Trimming cost V 4 bases and J 4 bases; bases outside gene matches: 7. The CDR3 coding sequence is TGTGCCAGCAGCTCCTTGGGCGGGAGTTACGAGCAGTACTTC. Its translation: CASSSLGGSYEQYF.

This CDR3 is CASSLGGSGQTQYF. CDR3 sequence (DNA): TGTGCCAGCAGCTTAGGCGGGAGTGGGCAGACCCAGTACTTC. The V gene is TRBV7-3, the J gene TRBJ2-5; 7 bases are a match to TRBD2. The CDR3 covers 14 residues. Germline V CDR1 and CDR2: SGHTA, FQGTGA. V lost 2 bases to trimming and J lost 6 bases; unmatched junction nucleotides: 6.

The chain employs TRBV7-9 and TRBJ1-1, with D possibly matching TRBD1 (6 bases). With 5 bases removed from V and 1 base from J, the gap between germline ends came to 8 bases. There are 13 residues in the CDR3. The V gene's germline CDR1 is SEHNR and CDR2 FQNEAQ (reference sequence). The CDR3 region has the DNA TGTGCCAGCAGCCGGACAGCGAACACTGAAGCTTTCTTT. As protein: CASSRTANTEAFF. Full variable domain (rest looked up from reference TRBV7-9 and TRBJ1-1): DTGVSQNPRHKITKRGQNVTFRCDPISEHNRLYWYRQTLGQGPEFLTYFQNEAQLEKSRLLSDRFSAERPKGSFSTLEIQRTEQGDSAMYLCASSRTANTEAFFGQGTRLTVV.

The rearrangement uses TRBV15 and TRBJ2-5; the D gene is possibly TRBD2 (5 bases). V was cut by 1 base and J by 0 bases, with 9 bases left in between. Germline-derived CDR1 and CDR2 are LNHNV and YYDKDF (reference sequence). This CDR3 is 15 amino acids long. Written as DNA, the CDR3 is TGTGCCACCAGCAGAGGAGGGATGGACCAAGAGACCCAGTACTTC. Translation gives CATSRGGMDQETQYF.

This rearrangement joins TRBV7-6 to TRBJ2-5; 8 bases line up with TRBD2. Germline CDR1 and CDR2: SGHVS and FNYEAQ. The CDR3 loop spans 14 amino acids. V lost 2 bases and J lost 7; bases outside the gene matches: 6. The CDR3 DNA reads as TGTGCCAGCAGCTTATTGACTAGCGATGGGACCCAGTACTTC. It specifies CASSLLTSDGTQYF.

This clone appeared a few times. Other nucleotide sequences in the sample specify the same CDR3. The chain employs TRBV27 and TRBJ1-5; a weak D match, TRBD1 (6 bases). Trimming shortened V by 2 bases and J by 4 bases, and 9 bases separated the two germline ends. CDR3 length: 14 residues. Looked up from germline, CDR1 is MNHEY and CDR2 is SMNVEV (reference sequence). Written as DNA, the CDR3 is TGTGCCAGCAGTTTAGGGCAGGGGAATCAGCCCCAGCATTTT. Translation: CASSLGQGNQPQHF.

The chain combines TRBV28 with TRBJ1-1; a possible D gene is TRBD1 (5 bases). This CDR3 contains 14 residues. The V end lost 2 bases, the J end lost 11 bases, and 18 bases lay between the germline ends. The germline CDR1 and CDR2 sequences are MDHEN and SYDVKM. CDR3 sequence (DNA): TGTGCCAGCAGTTTACTTCAGGGAACGATGAGGGCTTTCTTT. Translating gives CASSLLQGTMRAFF.

V gene TRBV19 combines with J gene TRBJ2-7, with 12 bases that match TRBD2. Germline CDR1 LNHDA, CDR2 SQIVND (reference sequence). The CDR3 extends over 13 amino acids. V lost 6 bases, J lost 9 bases, and 6 bases stayed unmatched. CDR3 DNA: TGTGCCAGTAGCCCTAGCGGGAGGGCAGGGCAGTACTTC. It specifies CASSPSGRAGQYF.